This TCR beta chain appears in the sequencing data of a study of shared clonotypes between healthy human individuals (dated by TCRdb to the early 2020s). Some background on the complete study: The cohort included three men and a couple of women between 18 and 49 years of age. Leukapheresis yielded between about 0.94 and 8.9 billion PBMCs per donor. Per donor, three plates each were used for CD4 naive and CD4 memory, two for CD8 naive, and one for CD8 memory. Blood TCR repertoires of five healthy adults were deeply sequenced to estimate repertoire size and the extent of clonotype sharing between individuals. Different laboratories and diverse techniques were used to prepare libraries and sequence TCR repertoires, to increase sequencing depth and limit assay-specific biases.

V has 7 bases trimmed and J has 5 bases trimmed; junction bases matching no gene number 10. The germline V gene encodes CDR1 MNHNS and CDR2 SASEGT. The CDR3 runs 15 amino acids, cysteine and phenylalanine included. The read is trimmed to its CDR3 DNA, 45 bases read in frame from base 1. Donors were healthy HIV-negative adults with no recently reported acute infections or vaccinations. Every donor was a Caucasian adult living in Nashville, Tennessee, USA. CD4+ T cells were enriched by magnetic negative selection; naive cells were then positively selected on CD45RA, and the negative fraction formed the memory subset. Blood was collected by leukapheresis, and PBMCs were isolated by Ficoll-Histopaque density gradient centrifugation and then cryopreserved in liquid nitrogen vapor phase. Analytical flow cytometry was used to check the purity and quantity of each magnetically sorted T cell population. Genomic DNA was isolated from every sorted fraction and measured by UV absorbance on a Nanodrop 2000c.

Points the paper makes about the study in general: Sampling was restricted to blood, and TCR repertoires in tissue are likely to differ from TCR repertoires in blood. Larger estimated clonotype richness was generally found for naive subsets than for memory subsets. Pairwise subsampling indicated that sequencing depth was expected to affect the degree of clonotype sharing among donors. Rarefaction of sorted-subset datasets indicated incomplete sequencing despite the large sequencing depth. The genetic and exposure-history diversity represented was limited by the small number of donors. Sharing across a handful of donors was observed for approximately 5% of naive CD4, under 4% of naive CD8, over 2% of memory CD4, and over 0.3% of memory CD8 clonotypes. Compared with non-shared clonotypes, the clonotypes found in all four sorted-subset donors had higher generation probabilities.

On this clone: Its antigen is currently not known. Nothing much larger sits one base from this clone, and base qualities are not available.

Using the deep immunoSEQ assay, TCR CDR3 regions were amplified from genomic DNA by multiplex PCR. For each cell subset, the extracted genomic DNA was distributed evenly across all wells of several immunoSEQ 96-well plates, and each plate served as one replicate. Each replicate PCR for sorted subsets received roughly 0.2 ug genomic DNA, equal to about 30,000 T cell genomes. Purified libraries were measured with a Qubit 3.0 fluorometer, size-checked on a Bioanalyzer 2100, and measured again with the KAPA Library Quantification kit. Every immunoSEQ 96-well plate was sequenced on a dedicated single-read 150-cycle Illumina NextSeq 550 flow cell. The study's processing was this. The immunoSEQ output contained only junctional sequences without quality scores, so filtering could not match that applied to full-length reads. Sequences were annotated with PyIR, a Python wrapper for IgBLAST v1.9, and V/J genes and CDR3 were assigned using IMGT germline references. Reads were removed for weak V/J assignments (E-value above 1e-6), missing CDR3, stop codons, out-of-frame junctions, or ambiguous translated residues. V3J clonotypes were defined by identical inferred V gene, J gene, and CDR3 amino acid sequence. Percentage overlap between repertoires was calculated by dividing the number of shared unique clonotypes by the size of the smaller repertoire. RTK rarefaction, the Chao1 estimator, and Recon v2.1 estimates of unobserved clonotypes were used to assess repertoire richness. Generation probabilities were computed with OLGA for all TCRbeta clonotypes obtained by the gDNA method from four donors. This immuneACCESS table, as held by TCRdb, lists in-frame sequences with V and J called but not all clones. Of the missing ones, under half trace to an unresolved V gene in checked studies; the others have no known cause. V and J calls plus clone size are reproduced from that table; the DNA served to infer D and trimming. This sample comprises hundreds of thousands of clones, 55% to 85% of them detected only once. Together, the top ten hold 1.5% to 2% of the sample.

This chain joins TRBV6-1 to TRBJ2-3; TRBD2 agrees with 9 junctional bases. The TCR originated in a woman aged 25 to 45 in good health. The sequencing sample was made of memory CD4+ T cells sorted from blood. The sample's cell subset or site, from its label and the paper: CD45RA-negative fraction. The DNA reads as follows: TGTGCCAGCACCTTAGCGGGAGTGGGGTTAGATACGCAGTATTTT. This translates into CASTLAGVGLDTQYF.